The clone carrying this T cell receptor beta chain counts as medium-sized. Antigen: not known. This sample was included in a study of neurological immune-mediated disorders. The cDNA was generated by 5'RACE with 10-nucleotide random UMIs. Over 180 million TCR-beta sequences, together covering 15-18 subjects, were produced by every individual sequencing run that was carried out. TCRdb re-called the 5' RACE reads through MiXCR, storing one row per CDR3 protein. Among roughly 30,000 distinct CDR3 sequences listed, roughly 13% were seen once. J lost 2 bases, V lost 6 bases, and 4 bases had no gene match. The CDR3 spans 14 residues. Germline V CDR1 and CDR2: SNHLY, FYNNEI. Time point described: technical triplicate 2. Study-wide points: Multiple sclerosis was found to have the least TCR clonal expansion, below healthy controls, and HTLV-1-associated myelopathy the most. CDR3 amino acid sequences of expanded clones were not shared across subjects, a result suggesting private repertoires in all groups.

The receptor's source is a female donor with HTLV-1-associated myelopathy (HAM/TSP). This chain joins TRBV2 and TRBJ1-2, with 9 nucleotides matching TRBD1. Input material: CD4+ T cells from blood. The CDR3 coding sequence is TGTGCCAGCAGCGACGGGACAGGGAACTATGGCTACACCTTC. This codes for CASSDGTGNYGYTF.